Detailed here is one T cell receptor (beta chain). Building the TCR beta libraries relied on iRepertoire HTBI primers, and CDR3 regions underwent Arm-PCR. TCRdb re-analysed the multiplex PCR reads in MiXCR, keeping a single row per CDR3 protein. The data contain almost 450,000 distinct CDR3 sequences, roughly 15% of them singletons. This sample is part of a study of regulatory T cells in long-lasting Graves disease. Germline lookup yields CDR1 MNHEY and CDR2 SVGEGT. The CDR3 is 13 amino acids. The V and J ends lost 6 bases and 9 bases, in that order; junction bases with no gene match: 7. Stated time point: newly diagnosed GD, antithyroid drugs for less than 3 months. There was RNA extracted from PBMCs, and the TCR library was made from it. These data were also filed under a second study, of T cells in Graves' hyperthyroidism and ophthalmopathy. That paper adds: Orbital computed tomography, thyroid ultrasound, serum thyroxine and TRAb, and clinical symptoms together informed the diagnoses.

The input for sequencing was peripheral blood mononuclear cells (PBMCs), taken at new diagnosis, from a patient treated with antithyroid drugs. The clonotype was recovered from a woman under 40 with Graves disease. This sequence joins TRBV6-2 or TRBV6-3 and TRBJ1-5; 8 nucleotides match TRBD1. The CDR3: CASREDREGPQHF. In DNA, the CDR3 is TGTGCCAGCAGGGAGGACAGGGAAGGGCCCCAGCATTTT.